The 21 T cell receptor beta chains presented below share a single source sample, sequenced in a study of regulatory T cells in long-lasting Graves disease. CDR3-region Arm-PCR and iRepertoire HTBI primers produced the TCR beta libraries. MiXCR, run by TCRdb on the multiplex PCR reads, gives a single entry per CDR3 protein. This sample has some 420,000 distinct CDR3 sequences, with approximately 23% found just once. Time point indicated: persistent/refractory GD, antithyroid drugs over 5 years with positive TRAb. TCR sequences were obtained from RNA taken from PBMCs. Material: peripheral blood mononuclear cells (PBMCs), obtained when the disease was refractory, from a patient treated with antithyroid drugs. All receptors come from a female donor with Graves disease.

The J gene is TRBJ1-1, the V gene TRBV5-1; 7 bases align to TRBD1. CDR3 length equals 12 residues. Germline loops: CDR1 SGHRS, CDR2 YFSETQ. The trim removed 0 bases at V and 10 bases at J, leaving 3 bases unmatched. The CDR3 DNA sequence: TGCGCCAGCAGCTTGGCGCAGGGGGGAGCTTTCTTT. It yields the protein CASSLAQGGAFF.

Written as DNA, the CDR3 is TGTGCCATCAGTGAGGGACAGGACAACAATCAGCCCCAGCATTTT. As protein: CAISEGQDNNQPQHF. The chain links TRBV10-3 to TRBJ1-5; TRBD1 aligns across 7 bases. Losses at the gene ends were 2 bases for V and 3 bases for J; bases not matched to a gene: 4. CDR3 size: 15 residues. Germline V CDR1 and CDR2: ENHRY, SYGVKD.

Points on this clonotype: The junction shows a germline mismatch at one end, possibly a read error. The V and J genes are TRBV6-6 and TRBJ1-5; D remains ambiguous. Germline V gene data show CDR1 as MNHNY and CDR2 as SVGAGI (reference sequence). This CDR3 region has 16 residues. CDR3 nucleotides: TGTGCCAGCAGTTACTCGTCCAGGTATAGCGATCAGCCCCAGCATTTT. Amino acid sequence: CASSYSSRYSDQPQHF.

This clonotype was recorded at least ten times. This chain connects TRBV11-3 to TRBJ2-5; 7 positions agree with TRBD1. The germline gives CDR1 SGHNT, CDR2 YENEEA. The CDR3 runs 14 residues. The trim removed 5 bases at V and 2 bases at J, leaving 5 bases unmatched. The CDR3 reads CASSPGTAQETQYF. The CDR3 coding sequence is TGTGCCAGCAGCCCAGGGACAGCACAAGAGACCCAGTACTTC.

The chain couples TRBV30 to TRBJ2-5, with unresolved D. The germline V and J ends were trimmed by 0 bases and 5 bases, with 10 bases remaining between them. This CDR3 is built from 13 residues. Germline V gives CDR1 GTSNPN, CDR2 SVGIG (reference sequence). The CDR3: CAWSVLPQETQYF. CDR3 nucleotide sequence: TGTGCCTGGAGTGTATTGCCACAGGAGACCCAGTACTTC.

This clonotype has more than one count but fewer than ten. The CDR3, as DNA: TGCAGCGGTCCGTGCCGGGGAGACACTGAAGCTTTCTTT. As protein: CSGPCRGDTEAFF. The chain carries TRBV29-1 and TRBJ1-1, with D uncertain. Germline values: CDR1 SQVTM, CDR2 ANQGSEA. The CDR3 sequence is 13 residues long. V was pared by 7 bases and J by 3 bases, with 15 bases between.

This clonotype was counted a few times. The chain combines TRBV19 with TRBJ2-7; 7 positions agree with TRBD2. With V trimmed by 4 bases and J by 2 bases, 5 bases remained unmatched. The CDR3 has 14 residues. CDR1 is LNHDA, CDR2 SQIVND, per germline (reference sequence). For the CDR3, the DNA is TGTGCCAGTAGTAGCCAGCGGGAAGCCTACGAGCAGTACTTC. Translated: CASSSQREAYEQYF. Combining the CDR3 with reference TRBV19 and TRBJ2-7 gives the whole variable domain DGGITQSPKYLFRKEGQNVTLSCEQNLNHDAMYWYRQDPGQGLRLIYYSQIVNDFQKGDIAEGYSVSREKKESFPLTVTSAQKNPTAFYLCASSSQREAYEQYFGPGTRLTVT.

This clonotype was counted a few times. The chain carries TRBV7-2 and TRBJ2-1, with D possibly being TRBD1 (5 bases). Trimming cost V 3 bases and J 8 bases, with 17 bases left between them. The CDR3 consists of 15 residues. CDR1 and CDR2 from the germline V gene are SGHTA and FQGNSA. CDR3 region: CASSLGRVIGDEQFF. As DNA, the CDR3 is TGTGCCAGCAGCTTGGGCAGGGTGATTGGCGATGAGCAGTTCTTC.

This clonotype was seen repeatedly, ten times or more. The chain combines TRBV7-2 with TRBJ2-5; TRBD2 might be the D (6 bases). V shed 5 bases and J shed 1 base, with 11 bases lying between them. The CDR3 spans 14 residues. CDR1 and CDR2 from the germline V gene are SGHTA and FQGNSA. The CDR3 sequence: CASSLGGSQETQYF. CDR3 DNA sequence: TGTGCCAGCAGCCTCGGGGGTAGCCAAGAGACCCAGTACTTC.

The chain couples TRBV6-2 or TRBV6-3 to TRBJ1-2; 9 bases align to TRBD1. This CDR3 has 18 amino acids. The germline V gene has CDR1 MNHEY and CDR2 SVGEGT. Unmatched junction bases numbered 14, after V lost 0 bases and J lost 6 bases. This CDR3 is CASSYSGPGTGKRDGYTF. The CDR3 coding sequence is TGTGCCAGCAGTTACTCGGGACCCGGGACAGGGAAGAGGGATGGCTACACCTTC.

In the case of this clonotype: A much larger clone differs from this one at a single base, so this may be a read error. V usage is TRBV29-1 and J usage is TRBJ2-7, with 8 positions matching TRBD1. Germline CDR1 and CDR2: SQVTM and ANQGSEA. The CDR3 extends over 14 amino acids. Trimming took 4 bases from V and 2 from J; bases not matched to a gene: 7. The CDR3 bases are TGCAGCGTTGCCGGGACAGGCCCTCCCTACGAGCAGTACTTC. It specifies CSVAGTGPPYEQYF.

Only a few counts were recorded for this clonotype. V and J are TRBV5-1 and TRBJ2-5; tentatively, D is TRBD1 (6 bases). V lost 6 bases to trimming and J lost 4 bases, with 13 bases between them. The CDR3 runs to 13 residues. Germline assignment: CDR1 SGHRS and CDR2 YFSETQ. CDR3 in DNA: TGCGCCAGCAACATACAGGGTTCAGAGACCCAGTACTTC. Translated, it gives CASNIQGSETQYF.

For this clonotype: Germline is not matched at one junction end, which may reflect a read error. This sequence joins TRBV19 and TRBJ1-2; D remains unclear. CDR1 and CDR2 (germline): LNHDA, SQIVND (reference sequence). This CDR3 is built from 12 residues. The CDR3 nucleotides read TGTGCCAGTAACGGGCAGAACTATGGCTACATCTTC. Protein product: CASNGQNYGYIF.

This clonotype has only a few counts. This CDR3 reads CASRPLREQNTEAFF. Here the CDR3 DNA reads TGTGCCAGCAGGCCCCTCCGTGAGCAGAACACTGAAGCTTTCTTT. The V call is TRBV6-1, the J call TRBJ1-1; D call uncertain. This CDR3 is built from 15 residues. Trimming cost V 6 bases and J 1 base, with 15 bases left between them. CDR1 MNHNS and CDR2 SASEGT come from the germline V gene.

This clonotype has only a few counts. V and J are TRBV30 and TRBJ1-4; D is unclear. Germline-derived CDR1 and CDR2 are GTSNPN and SVGIG (reference sequence). CDR3 length equals 15 residues. The V and J ends lost 1 base and 6 bases respectively, with 15 bases between them. This CDR3 is CAWSDKGGGDEKLFF. In nucleotides, the CDR3 is TGTGCCTGGAGTGACAAAGGCGGAGGAGATGAAAAACTGTTTTTT.

This clonotype turned up a few times. The chain recombines TRBV10-2 with TRBJ1-1; a possible D gene is TRBD1 (5 bases). The ends were cut back, 7 bases at V and 6 bases at J, with 9 bases in the middle. Germline V gene sequence: CDR1 WSHSY, CDR2 SAAADI. The CDR3 sequence is 11 residues long. For the CDR3, the DNA is TGCGCCAGCACGGGGGGATCTGAAGCTTTCTTT. Protein: CASTGGSEAFF.

In this sample, this clonotype turned up many times. The chain recombines TRBV6-5 with TRBJ1-1; D is undetermined. Trimming removed 4 bases from V and 5 bases from J, with 11 bases in between. The CDR3 is made up of 13 amino acids. The germline V gene encodes CDR1 MNHEY and CDR2 SVGAGI. The CDR3 spells CASSWGERTEAFF. CDR3 nucleotide sequence: TGTGCCAGCAGTTGGGGAGAGAGGACTGAAGCTTTCTTT.

This clonotype was detected ten times or more. DNA for the CDR3: TGTGCCAGCAGCTTAGCCGCGGGGGGAAACTATGGCTACACCTTC. Translated, it gives CASSLAAGGNYGYTF. The chain carries TRBV7-8 and TRBJ1-2; the D gene is possibly TRBD1 (5 bases). The germline V gene has CDR1 SGHVS and CDR2 FQNEAQ. The ends were cut back, 0 bases at V and 2 bases at J, with 10 bases in the middle. This CDR3 spans 15 amino acids.

The chain has TRBV28 and TRBJ2-3; 10 bases align to TRBD1. This CDR3 has 15 amino acids. Germline loops: CDR1 MDHEN, CDR2 SYDVKM. V dropped 4 bases and J dropped 4; count of bases not matched to a gene: 5. Here the CDR3 DNA reads TGTGCCAGCAGTTCGACAGGGGGCAGAGCAGATACGCAGTATTTT. Translation: CASSSTGGRADTQYF.

This clonotype has at least ten counts. The chain links TRBV5-6 to TRBJ2-5, with 7 bases fitting TRBD2. Germline assignment: CDR1 SGHDT and CDR2 YYEEEE. V gave up 5 bases and J gave up 4 bases; unmatched junction bases: 14. This CDR3 spans 16 amino acids. The CDR3 sequence is CASSPGGLTGGETQYF. CDR3 nucleotide sequence: TGTGCCAGCAGTCCGGGGGGACTCACGGGCGGAGAGACCCAGTACTTC. The full variable domain, rest sourced from reference TRBV5-6 and TRBJ2-5, is DAGVTQSPTHLIKTRGQQVTLRCSPKSGHDTVSWYQQALGQGPQFIFQYYEEEERQRGNFPDRFSGHQFPNYSSELNVNALLLGDSALYLCASSPGGLTGGETQYFGPGTRLLVL.

As for this clonotype: Being one base from a much bigger clone, this may be a read error. The chain uses TRBV28 and TRBJ1-2, with 12 bases matching TRBD1. V lost 6 bases to trimming and J lost 8 bases; unmatched junction nucleotides: 10. The CDR3 extends over 15 amino acids. Germline V gene data show CDR1 as MDHEN and CDR2 as SYDVKM. The CDR3 sequence is CASSTGTGGAEGYTF. CDR3 nucleotides: TGTGCCAGCAGCACCGGGACAGGGGGCGCGGAGGGCTACACCTTC.